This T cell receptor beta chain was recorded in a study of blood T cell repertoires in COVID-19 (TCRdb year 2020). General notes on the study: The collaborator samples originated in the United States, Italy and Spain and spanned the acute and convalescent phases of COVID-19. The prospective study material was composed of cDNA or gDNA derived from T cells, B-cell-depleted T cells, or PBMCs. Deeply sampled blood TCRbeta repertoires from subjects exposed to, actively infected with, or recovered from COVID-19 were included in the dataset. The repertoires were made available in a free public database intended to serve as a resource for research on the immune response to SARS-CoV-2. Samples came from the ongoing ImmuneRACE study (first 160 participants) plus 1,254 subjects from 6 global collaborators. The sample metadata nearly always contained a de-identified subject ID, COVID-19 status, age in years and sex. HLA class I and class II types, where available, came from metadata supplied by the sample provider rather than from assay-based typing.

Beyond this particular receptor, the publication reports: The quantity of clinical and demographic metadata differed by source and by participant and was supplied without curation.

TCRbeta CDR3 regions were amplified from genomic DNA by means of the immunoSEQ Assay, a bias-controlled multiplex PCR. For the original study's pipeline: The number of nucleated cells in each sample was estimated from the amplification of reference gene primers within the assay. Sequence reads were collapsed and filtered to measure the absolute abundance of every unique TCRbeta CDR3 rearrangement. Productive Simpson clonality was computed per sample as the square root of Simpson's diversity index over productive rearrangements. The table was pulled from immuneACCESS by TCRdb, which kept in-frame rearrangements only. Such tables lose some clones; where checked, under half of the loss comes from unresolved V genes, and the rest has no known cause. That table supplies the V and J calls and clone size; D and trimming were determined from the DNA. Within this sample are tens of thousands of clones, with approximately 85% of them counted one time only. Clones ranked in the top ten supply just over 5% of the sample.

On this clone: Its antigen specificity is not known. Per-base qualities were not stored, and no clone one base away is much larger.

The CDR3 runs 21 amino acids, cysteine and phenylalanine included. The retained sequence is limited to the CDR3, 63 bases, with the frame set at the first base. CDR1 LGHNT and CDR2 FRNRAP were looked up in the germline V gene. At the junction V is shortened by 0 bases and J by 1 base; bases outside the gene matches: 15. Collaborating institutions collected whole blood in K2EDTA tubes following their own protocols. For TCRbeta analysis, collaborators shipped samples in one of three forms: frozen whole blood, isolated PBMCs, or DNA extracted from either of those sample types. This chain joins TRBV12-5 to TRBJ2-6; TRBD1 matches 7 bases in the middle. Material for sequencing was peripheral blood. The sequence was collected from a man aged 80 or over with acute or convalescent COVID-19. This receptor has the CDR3 CASGLVRLLQGRESGANVLTF. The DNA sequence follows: TGTGCTAGTGGTTTGGTACGTCTTCTACAGGGGAGAGAGTCTGGGGCCAACGTCCTGACTTTC.